This TCR beta chain was identified during a study of Graves' ophthalmopathy and Graves' hyperthyroidism. About the research overall: Calling hyperthyroidism stable required that no ophthalmopathy show up within 18 months of follow-up.

Amplification targeted the TCR beta CDR3 regions, with RNA transcripts as the source material. First-round RT-PCR employed HTBI primers, with a second-round multiplex PCR after it. TCRdb passed the multiplex PCR reads through MiXCR, listing each CDR3 protein once. Seen here are over a million distinct CDR3 sequences, about two fifths observed once, and the top ten hold roughly 10%. About this clonotype itself: Its antigen is undetermined.

Study-wide results and caveats: Ophthalmopathy progression predictions by the model showed roughly 77% specificity and about 70% sensitivity.

Germline V gene sequence: CDR1 MNHNY, CDR2 SVGAGI (reference sequence). J lost 3 bases, V lost 0 bases, and 3 bases had no gene match. The CDR3 totals 17 residues. The hyperthyroidism patients had a new diagnosis of under 2 months' duration and were aged 18 to 65. Input material: peripheral blood or thyroid tissue (not recorded which). The genes are TRBV6-6 and TRBJ2-2; 11 bases are a match to TRBD2. This clonotype was sampled from an adult man with Graves' hyperthyroidism. CDR3 sequence reads: CASSYSTSGTHTGELFF. Written as DNA, the CDR3 is TGTGCCAGCAGTTACTCGACTAGCGGGACTCACACCGGGGAGCTGTTTTTT.